The 19 T cell receptor beta chains given below trace back to one sample, sequenced in a study of early T cells in non-severe SARS-CoV-2 infection. TCRdb redid the calling of the 5' RACE reads with MiXCR, one entry per CDR3 protein. The sample contains about 25,000 distinct CDR3 sequences, 4.5% to 7% of which appear only once. Material for sequencing was whole blood. These receptors were taken from an adult who was a healthcare worker with PCR-confirmed SARS-CoV-2 infection or an uninfected control (not recorded which).

The genes are TRBV7-6 and TRBJ2-1; weak D call: TRBD2 (5 bases). Germline lookup yields CDR1 SGHVS and CDR2 FNYEAQ. The CDR3 contains 17 residues. Trimming pared 4 bases from V and 0 bases from J, leaving 16 bases between. CDR3 in DNA: TGTGCCAGCAGCTCCCTGGGAGCCCCGAGCTCCTACAATGAGCAGTTCTTC. Translation: CASSSLGAPSSYNEQFF.

Notes on this clonotype: This may stem from a read error, because a much larger clone lies one nucleotide away. V gene TRBV7-2 combines with J gene TRBJ1-6, with 9 bases identical to TRBD1. Germline V gene data show CDR1 as SGHTA and CDR2 as FQGNSA. CDR3 length: 15 amino acids. The DNA of the CDR3 is TGTGCCGGCAGCCCGGGACAGGGCAATAATTCACCCCTCCACTTT. Translating gives CAGSPGQGNNSPLHF.

The J gene is TRBJ2-1, the V gene TRBV5-1; perhaps D is TRBD1 or TRBD2 (6 bases each). With 1 base removed from V and 4 bases from J, the gap between germline ends came to 12 bases. The CDR3 is 15 amino acids. Germline V gene lookup returns CDR1 SGHRS and CDR2 YFSETQ. The DNA of the CDR3 is TGCGCCAGCAGCTTGCTGGGGGGCCGGTACAATGAGCAGTTCTTC. Protein product: CASSLLGGRYNEQFF.

This clonotype has ten or more counts. The chain uses TRBV9 and TRBJ2-3; D is unresolved. CDR3 length: 12 residues. With 0 bases removed from V and 9 bases from J, the gap between germline ends came to 8 bases. Looked up from germline, CDR1 is SGDLS and CDR2 is YYNGEE. In nucleotides, the CDR3 is TGTGCCAGCAGCGTAGGTAGCCAAACGCAGTATTTT. This encodes CASSVGSQTQYF.

The table lists this clonotype with many counts. This chain links TRBV2 with TRBJ1-6; 9 nucleotides agree with TRBD1. The CDR3 spans 12 residues. J lost 9 bases, V lost 7 bases, and 1 base had no gene match. The germline V gene has CDR1 SNHLY and CDR2 FYNNEI. The CDR3 bases are TGTGCCAGCATGGACAGGGGTTCACCCCTCCACTTT. It translates to CASMDRGSPLHF.

This clonotype has a count of ten or more. The J gene is TRBJ1-1, the V gene TRBV11-2; D might be TRBD1 (6 bases). Germline V CDR1 and CDR2: SGHAT, FQNNGV. V lost 4 bases to trimming and J lost 0 bases, with 12 bases between them. The CDR3 sequence is 15 residues long. The CDR3 region is CASSSNRAVNTEAFF. The CDR3 region has the DNA TGTGCCAGCAGCTCGAACAGGGCGGTGAACACTGAAGCTTTCTTT.

V is TRBV11-2 and J is TRBJ1-6; no firm D call. The V end was cut by 6 bases, the J end by 0 bases, with 18 bases between. The CDR3 spans 18 residues. In germline, CDR1 is SGHAT, CDR2 FQNNGV. The CDR3 sequence: CASRSVREASSYNSPLHF. The CDR3 nucleotides read TGTGCCAGCAGATCCGTCAGAGAGGCGAGCTCCTATAATTCACCCCTCCACTTT.

This clonotype was picked up many times. The chain has TRBV29-1 and TRBJ2-5, with TRBD2 identical over 10 bases. The germline CDR1 and CDR2 sequences are SQVTM and ANQGSEA. The CDR3 covers 14 residues. J was trimmed by 3 bases and V by 3 bases; bases with no gene match: 4. CDR3 amino acids: CSVDGAGGKETQYF. DNA of the CDR3: TGCAGCGTTGATGGAGCGGGGGGGAAAGAGACCCAGTACTTC.

The CDR3 region has the DNA TGTGCCAGCAGCCAACCGGGACAAAGGACCTACGAGCAGTACTTC. Protein product: CASSQPGQRTYEQYF. The rearrangement uses TRBV11-3 and TRBJ2-7; D may be TRBD1 (6 bases). CDR3 length: 15 residues. The V end was cut by 5 bases, the J end by 2 bases, with 16 bases between. Per germline, CDR1 SGHNT and CDR2 YENEEA.

This chain connects TRBV10-2 to TRBJ2-4; possibly TRBD2 for D (6 bases). Trimming cost V 3 bases and J 1 base, with 7 bases left between them. CDR1 is WSHSY and CDR2 is SAAADI in the germline V gene. The CDR3 contains 14 residues. As DNA, the CDR3 is TGCGCCAGCAGTGAACGGGGGGCCAAAAACATTCAGTACTTC. It codes for CASSERGAKNIQYF.

In this sample, this clonotype turned up many times. The rearrangement links TRBV29-1 to TRBJ2-7, with D maybe TRBD1 (5 bases). Germline values: CDR1 SQVTM, CDR2 ANQGSEA. The CDR3 runs to 12 residues. V was cut by 3 bases and J by 6 bases, with 12 bases left in between. The CDR3 loop is CSVDQGLGEQYF. Written as DNA, the CDR3 is TGCAGCGTTGATCAGGGTTTGGGCGAGCAGTACTTC.

This clonotype appeared many times. This chain uses TRBV28 with TRBJ2-4, with 12 bases matching TRBD2. This CDR3 has 18 amino acids. Germline assignment: CDR1 MDHEN and CDR2 SYDVKM. V trimming: 6 bases; J trimming: 3 bases; junction bases outside the gene matches: 12. The CDR3: CASSLNSLAGGYKNIQYF. The CDR3 DNA sequence: TGTGCCAGCAGCCTGAACTCCCTAGCGGGGGGGTACAAAAACATTCAGTACTTC.

This clonotype was seen repeatedly, ten times or more. The chain employs TRBV29-1 and TRBJ2-2, with D unclear. The CDR3 is 11 amino acids. CDR1 SQVTM and CDR2 ANQGSEA come from the germline V gene. V shed 4 bases and J shed 3 bases, with 3 bases lying between them. The chain's CDR3 is CSVGDTGELFF. In nucleotides, the CDR3 is TGCAGCGTTGGAGACACCGGGGAGCTGTTTTTT.

This clonotype was detected a few times. DNA for the CDR3: TGTGCCAGCAGCTTGCAGGGGGCAAAGTCGGAAGAGCAGTACTTC. This encodes CASSLQGAKSEEQYF. The chain couples TRBV7-9 to TRBJ2-7, with 8 bases that match TRBD1. V trimming: 3 bases; J trimming: 7 bases; junction bases outside the gene matches: 11. This CDR3 region has 15 residues. Looked up from germline, CDR1 is SEHNR and CDR2 is FQNEAQ (reference sequence).

This sequence joins TRBV20-1 and TRBJ2-7; TRBD2 is a possible D gene (5 bases). Germline CDR1 DFQATT, CDR2 SNEGSKA (reference sequence). The CDR3 sequence is 14 residues long. V lost 3 bases, J lost 0 bases, and 12 bases lay in between. In nucleotides, the CDR3 is TGCAGTGCTAGCAGCGGACCGAGCTCCTACGAGCAGTACTTC. Its translation is CSASSGPSSYEQYF.

This clonotype was detected ten times or more. The J gene is TRBJ2-3, the V gene TRBV7-2; 9 nucleotides line up with TRBD2. The germline CDR1 and CDR2 sequences are SGHTA and FQGNSA. V gave up 1 base and J gave up 3 bases; unmatched junction bases: 5. This CDR3 comprises 16 residues. The CDR3 loop reads CASSLVDSGGTDTQYF. CDR3 DNA sequence: TGTGCCAGCAGCTTAGTGGACAGCGGGGGGACAGATACGCAGTATTTT.

This clonotype came up many times. The chain carries TRBV7-9 and TRBJ1-5; tentatively, D is TRBD1 (5 bases). The V end was cut by 0 bases, the J end by 2 bases, with 14 bases between. The CDR3 runs to 17 residues. Germline CDR1 SEHNR, CDR2 FQNEAQ (reference sequence). The CDR3, as DNA: TGTGCCAGCAGCTTAGCTTTTCAGGGTAGGGGCAATCAGCCCCAGCATTTT. Protein sequence: CASSLAFQGRGNQPQHF.

In this sample, this clonotype turned up many times. The chain uses TRBV20-1 and TRBJ2-4; 8 bases line up with TRBD1. The trim removed 6 bases at V and 5 bases at J, leaving 6 bases unmatched. Germline V gene data show CDR1 as DFQATT and CDR2 as SNEGSKA (reference sequence). The CDR3 length is 13 residues. CDR3: CSAKRTGQNIQYF. CDR3 bases: TGCAGTGCAAAGAGGACAGGGCAAAACATTCAGTACTTC.

This clonotype was seen a handful of times. CDR3 amino acids: CASSEAGTGRPEQYF. CDR3 sequence (DNA): TGTGCCAGCAGTGAAGCCGGGACAGGGCGTCCCGAGCAGTACTTC. This chain links TRBV2 with TRBJ2-7; TRBD1 matches at 9 bases. Unmatched junction bases numbered 6, after V lost 0 bases and J lost 6 bases. The CDR3 consists of 15 residues. Germline CDR1 SNHLY, CDR2 FYNNEI.